The sample holds many counts of the clone carrying this TCR beta chain. The antigen is unknown. An end of the junction differs from the germline gene, which may be a read error. Each CDR3 protein is one row after TCRdb ran MiXCR on the RT-PCR reads. Seen here are 280,000 or so distinct CDR3 sequences, 21% observed once, and the top ten hold roughly a tenth. These data are taken from a study of response to subunit inactivated influenza vaccine. Study-level points and caveats: Each seasonal influenza vaccination, the authors suggested, recruits few new T cells.

This specimen was PBMCs from blood, taken approximately 22 months after vaccination. This clonotype originated in a man between 45 and 75 years old who received an inactivated influenza vaccine.

The CDR3 loop is CASSTGGDYGYTF. Here the CDR3 DNA reads TGCGCCAGCAGCACAGGGGGGGACTATGGCTACACCTTC. The chain couples TRBV12-3 or TRBV12-4 to TRBJ1-2, with 8 nucleotides matching TRBD1. This CDR3 comprises 13 residues.